What follows are 13 T cell receptor beta chains derived from one specimen sequenced in a study of technical replicates of blood from a handful of donors. Assay: immunoSEQ multiplex PCR; the TCRdb copy retains only in-frame clones and omits some. Of under 85,000 clones in the sample, 80% to 95% are singletons; the top ten hold 0.3% to 0.45%. Source material: T cells isolated from PBMCs. Receptors originate from a human donor in good health. Some clones in this sample may be carry-over from other donors' samples.

The chain employs TRBV28 and TRBJ1-1; D not certain. The V gene lost 10 bases and the J gene lost 0 bases, with 9 bases spanning the gap. The CDR3 covers 12 residues. Germline CDR1 and CDR2: MDHEN and SYDVKM. The CDR3 bases are TGTGCCACCCGACTGGTGAACACTGAAGCTTTCTTT. It codes for CATRLVNTEAFF.

The chain employs TRBV19 and TRBJ2-3; TRBD2 agrees at 12 bases. V dropped 8 bases and J dropped 4; count of bases not matched to a gene: 4. This CDR3 region has 14 residues. From germline, CDR1 is LNHDA and CDR2 SQIVND (reference sequence). The CDR3 nucleotides read TGTGCCAGTTCCACTAGCGGGAGGCCAGATACGCAGTATTTT. Protein: CASSTSGRPDTQYF.

This sequence joins TRBV5-1 and TRBJ2-2; 7 nucleotides align to TRBD1. The V gene's germline CDR1 is SGHRS and CDR2 YFSETQ. The CDR3 has 18 residues. The V gene end was trimmed by 4 bases and the J gene end by 1 base; junction bases not matched to a gene: 13. CDR3 nucleotides: TGCGCCAGCAGCCCCGGACAGGCAGCCCTTAAGAACACCGGGGAGCTGTTTTTT. Its translation is CASSPGQAALKNTGELFF. Drawing the rest from reference TRBV5-1 and TRBJ2-2, the complete variable domain is KAGVTQTPRYLIKTRGQQVTLSCSPISGHRSVSWYQQTPGQGLQFLFEYFSETQRNKGNFPGRFSGRQFSNSRSEMNVSTLELGDSALYLCASSPGQAALKNTGELFFGEGSRLTVL.

This clone was seen only once. The chain links TRBV5-1 to TRBJ2-3, with 12 bases matching TRBD2. The CDR3 has 14 amino acids. The V gene's germline CDR1 is SGHRS and CDR2 YFSETQ. Trimming removed 4 bases from V and 5 bases from J; junction bases left unmatched: 2. The CDR3 spells CASSQGLAGDTQYF. CDR3 DNA: TGCGCCAGCAGCCAGGGACTAGCGGGAGATACGCAGTATTTT.

The chain carries TRBV20-1 and TRBJ2-1, with D perhaps matching TRBD1 (5 bases). Trimming left V 4 bases short and J 7 bases short, with 5 bases between. The V gene's germline CDR1 is DFQATT and CDR2 SNEGSKA (reference sequence). The CDR3 has 10 amino acids. The DNA of the CDR3 is TGCAGTGCTACAGGGAATGAGCAGTTCTTC. Its protein is CSATGNEQFF.

The chain has TRBV6-1 and TRBJ1-1, with D maybe TRBD1 (5 bases). Trimming removed 7 bases at V and 4 bases at J, with 7 bases between. Germline values: CDR1 MNHNS, CDR2 SASEGT. The CDR3 runs to 11 residues. CDR3 coding DNA: TGTGCCAGCATGGGGGGCACTGAAGCTTTCTTT. Translating gives CASMGGTEAFF.

This chain uses TRBV10-3 with TRBJ1-5, with unresolved D. The V and J ends lost 3 bases and 5 bases respectively, with 17 bases between them. Germline V gene lookup returns CDR1 ENHRY and CDR2 SYGVKD. This CDR3 spans 16 amino acids. This CDR3 reads CAISEANGVRYQPQHF. The CDR3 bases are TGTGCCATCAGTGAAGCGAACGGGGTGAGATATCAGCCCCAGCATTTT.

The genes are TRBV19 and TRBJ2-3; D possibly corresponds to TRBD1 (7 bases). Germline V lookup: CDR1 LNHDA, CDR2 SQIVND (reference sequence). V shed 10 bases and J shed 4 bases, with 18 bases lying between them. This CDR3 is built from 14 residues. The CDR3 DNA sequence: TGTGCCACTTCCTCAGGGGGAGGTCCAGATACGCAGTATTTT. Its protein product is CATSSGGGPDTQYF.

The V and J genes are TRBV27 and TRBJ1-4, with 8 nucleotides matching TRBD1. V lost 2 bases to trimming and J lost 8 bases; unmatched junction nucleotides: 4. Germline values: CDR1 MNHEY, CDR2 SMNVEV (reference sequence). The CDR3 contains 14 residues. The DNA for the CDR3 is TGTGCCAGCAGTTTAAGGGGACAGGTAGAAAAACTGTTTTTT. It yields the protein CASSLRGQVEKLFF. Full variable domain (outside the CDR3, taken from reference TRBV27 and TRBJ1-4): EAQVTQNPRYLITVTGKKLTVTCSQNMNHEYMSWYRQDPGLGLRQIYYSMNVEVTDKGDVPEGYKVSRKEKRNFPLILESPSPNQTSLYFCASSLRGQVEKLFFGSGTQLSVL.

This clone appeared a single time. J is TRBJ2-6 and V is TRBV10-3, with TRBD1 as a possible D gene (6 bases). Between the trimmed V and J ends, which lost 0 bases and 0 bases, there was a span of 6 bases. The CDR3 totals 16 residues. Germline assignment: CDR1 ENHRY and CDR2 SYGVKD. CDR3 sequence: CAISESGGSGANVLTF. Written as DNA, the CDR3 is TGTGCCATCAGTGAGTCAGGGGGCTCTGGGGCCAACGTCCTGACTTTC.

V usage is TRBV5-1 and J usage is TRBJ1-2; D uncertain. Germline V CDR1 and CDR2: SGHRS, YFSETQ. This CDR3 is 16 amino acids long. Trimming stripped 1 base from V and 1 base from J, with 14 bases between. The CDR3 DNA is TGCGCCAGCAGCTTGTTGCCGGAGATGCTTAACTATGGCTACACCTTC. Encoded protein: CASSLLPEMLNYGYTF.

This chain connects TRBV30 to TRBJ2-5; perhaps TRBD2 as D (5 bases). CDR3 length: 14 amino acids. Germline CDR1 and CDR2: GTSNPN and SVGIG (reference sequence). Between the trimmed V and J ends, which lost 0 bases and 5 bases, there was a span of 13 bases. CDR3 nucleotide sequence: TGTGCCTGGAGTGTGATCAGAAGGGAGGAGACCCAGTACTTC. Translated, it gives CAWSVIRREETQYF.

The chain employs TRBV2 and TRBJ2-1; 7 bases agree with TRBD2. V was pared by 6 bases and J by 6 bases, with 11 bases of the junction left unmatched. Germline V gene lookup returns CDR1 SNHLY and CDR2 FYNNEI. This CDR3 region has 15 residues. CDR3 region: CASRQSGIPTNEQFF. CDR3 bases: TGTGCCAGCAGGCAAAGCGGGATACCCACCAATGAGCAGTTCTTC.